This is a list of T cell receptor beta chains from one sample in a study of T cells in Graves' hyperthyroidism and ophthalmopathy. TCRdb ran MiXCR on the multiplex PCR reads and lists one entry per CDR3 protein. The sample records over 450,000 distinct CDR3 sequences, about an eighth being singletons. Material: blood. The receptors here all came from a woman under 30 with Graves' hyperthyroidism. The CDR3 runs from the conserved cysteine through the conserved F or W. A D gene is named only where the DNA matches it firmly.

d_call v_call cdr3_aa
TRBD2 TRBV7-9 CASTLADISSSSTDTQYF
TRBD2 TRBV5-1 CANQGSSGTYNEQFF
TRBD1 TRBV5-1 CASSSQGANGYTF
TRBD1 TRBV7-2 CASSRRGGFGKQPQHF
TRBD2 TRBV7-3 CASSLFAPSGSSYNEQFF
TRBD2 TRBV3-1 CASSQAGGIWAGELFF
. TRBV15 CATSGGAQNQPQHF
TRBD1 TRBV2 CASTDRDRGRQPQHF
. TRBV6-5 CASSYSTGEGYTF
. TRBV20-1 CSARNGGANRPYEQYF
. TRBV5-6 CASSLYLQVTGPTDTQYF
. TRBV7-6 CASSLRGGVDTEAFF
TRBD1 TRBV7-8 CASSFRQWTGAAEAFF
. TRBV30 CAGALGTEAFF
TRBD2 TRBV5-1 CASSSGLAGQIGANVLTF
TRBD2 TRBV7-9 CASSLGTSGRIETQYF
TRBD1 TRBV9 CASSVGPLGTGNTEAFF
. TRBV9 CASSVGVGEQYF
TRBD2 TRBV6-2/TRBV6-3 CASIAGLAGDYEQYF
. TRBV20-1 CSARGGAEGNTEAFF
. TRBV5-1 CASSLGGPTNTEAFF
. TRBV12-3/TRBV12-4 CATAGTGNEKLFF
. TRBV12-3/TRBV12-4 CASSLDGVSQETQYF
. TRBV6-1 CASLPGPVLTEAFF
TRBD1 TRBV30 CAWTWDSINYGYTF
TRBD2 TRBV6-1 CASSSGTSGRKGDEQFF
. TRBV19 CASSIAPGDSTNYGYTF
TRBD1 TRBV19 CASRGQAMNTEAFF
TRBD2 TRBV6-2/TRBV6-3 CASSYLPSGRYNEQFF
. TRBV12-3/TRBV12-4 CASTWTGELFF
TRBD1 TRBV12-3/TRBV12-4 CASSFPDRDNYGYTF
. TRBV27 CASSFGQYTGELFF
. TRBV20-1 CSAPSARGRRTDTQYF
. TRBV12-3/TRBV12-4 CTSSLGQAELTGELFF
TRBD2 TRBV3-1 CASSQGSLAVYNEQFF
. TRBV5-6 CASSKPTGNTEAFF
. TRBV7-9 CASSLGEVTEAFF
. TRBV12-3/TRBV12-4 CASRPPGGLALNEQFF
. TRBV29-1 CSVAVQRGAEAFF
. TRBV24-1 CATSDPRGQAFF
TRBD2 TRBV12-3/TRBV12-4 CASIEGTSGYNEQFF
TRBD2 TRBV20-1 CSAGTSGRPYTDTQYF
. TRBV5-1 CASSLDGYSNQPQHF
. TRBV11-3 CASSSPWEKGDNEQFF
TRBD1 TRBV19 CASSIFDRVDSSGQETQYF
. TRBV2 CASSVPSQGRYGYTF
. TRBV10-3 CAISPEGRQETQYF
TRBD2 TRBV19 CASSMGSGTGDTQYF
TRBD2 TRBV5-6 CASSLELAEQYNEQFF
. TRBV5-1 CASSLEGDYGYTF
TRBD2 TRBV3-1 CASSLTSGRISSYNEQFF